The entry that follows covers one TCR beta chain sequence. The method was immunoSEQ multiplex PCR; TCRdb's version includes in-frame clones alone and lacks a portion of them. This table holds over 85,000 clones, 70% to 85% found once. V was pared by 6 bases and J by 6 bases, with 20 bases of the junction left unmatched. The CDR3 has 17 residues. CDR1 is LNHDA, CDR2 SQIVND, per germline (reference sequence). This entry comes from a study of control samples from healthy donors and cancer patients. The sequence was collected from a man aged 70 or older with lung cancer. The V call is TRBV19, the J call TRBJ2-7; 7 nucleotides align to TRBD1. Material for sequencing was PBMCs. CDR3 protein: CASSGNNLAGQVAEQYF. CDR3 DNA: TGTGCCAGTAGCGGAAATAACCTAGCAGGACAGGTTGCCGAGCAGTACTTC.